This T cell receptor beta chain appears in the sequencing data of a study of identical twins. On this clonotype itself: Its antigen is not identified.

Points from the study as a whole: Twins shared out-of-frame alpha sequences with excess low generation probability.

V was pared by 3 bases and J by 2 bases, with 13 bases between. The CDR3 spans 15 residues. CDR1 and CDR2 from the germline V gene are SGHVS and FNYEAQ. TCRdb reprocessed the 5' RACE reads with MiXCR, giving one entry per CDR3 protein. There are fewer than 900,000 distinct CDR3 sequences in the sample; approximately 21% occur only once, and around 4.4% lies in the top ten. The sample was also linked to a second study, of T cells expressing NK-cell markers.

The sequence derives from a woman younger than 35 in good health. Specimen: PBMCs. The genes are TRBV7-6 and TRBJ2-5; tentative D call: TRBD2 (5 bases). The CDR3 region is CASSFGRRRQETQYF. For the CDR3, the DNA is TGTGCCAGCAGCTTCGGGCGAAGGAGGCAAGAGACCCAGTACTTC.